This T cell receptor beta chain was sequenced in a study of Ad26.COV2.S vaccination and SARS-CoV-2 variants. Study-wide points: Vaccine and placebo recipients had similar non-spike TCR breadth. Post-vaccination breadth of spike-specific CD8+ and CD4+ T cell responses was reportedly substantial.

Notes on this clone: Its antigen is currently unknown.

The treatment was: 19 received Ad26.COV2.S at low or high dose, single or two shots; roughly 5 received placebo; per-sample allocation not given. Vaccine and placebo recipients were sampled on day 63 after the first injection. Germline assignment: CDR1 ENHRY and CDR2 SYGVKD. Trimming at V came to 5 bases and at J to 3 bases, leaving 3 bases not matched to a gene. This CDR3 spans 13 amino acids. TCRdb keeps only in-frame clones here, not all; method: immunoSEQ multiplex PCR. This table has about 400,000 clones, 89% appearing once. The chain combines TRBV10-3 with TRBJ2-5; 7 bases are a match to TRBD1. The material was peripheral blood, obtained in a trial of Ad26.COV2.S vaccine versus placebo. The clonotype was recovered from a person aged 18-65 years who received the Ad26.COV2.S COVID-19 vaccine or a placebo. The CDR3 loop is CAISMTGKETQYF. The CDR3 coding sequence is TGTGCCATCAGTATGACAGGGAAAGAGACCCAGTACTTC.